The T cell receptor beta chain described here comes from a study of blood T cell repertoires in COVID-19. The wider study: The samples span acute and convalescent COVID-19 from the United States, Italy and Spain.

Study processing details: The authors estimated nucleated cell counts from reference gene primer amplification. Profiled with immunoSEQ multiplex PCR; TCRdb holds only in-frame clones, not every one. The V and J calls and clone size are taken from that table; D and trimming were inferred from the DNA. Of 250,000 to 300,000 clones in the sample, roughly 86% were seen once. Germline assignment: CDR1 SGHRS and CDR2 YFSETQ. Germline trimming cut 1 base from V and 4 bases from J; bases unmatched to any gene: 8. This CDR3 spans 16 amino acids. Sequences were obtained from peripheral blood. The V and J genes are TRBV5-1 and TRBJ2-1; the match to TRBD2 covers 7 bases. This sequence was found in a man between 18 and 29 years old with active or convalescent COVID-19. DNA of the CDR3: TGCGCCAGCAGCTTGCGAGAGCGGGGAGGGTACAATGAGCAGTTCTTC. The encoded protein is CASSLRERGGYNEQFF.